This record covers a single TCR beta chain. Its specificity is unknown. The data derive from a study of cytomegalovirus exposure and HLA in healthy donors. Study observations and caveats: In a later analysis, the majority of CMV-associated beta chains seemingly showed HLA restriction.

Trimming shortened V by 2 bases and J by 4 bases, and 18 bases separated the two germline ends. CDR3 length: 17 amino acids. Germline V gene data show CDR1 as SGHTA and CDR2 as FQGTGA. The PCR ran on 60 Vbeta and 13 Jbeta primers. The data were produced by immunoSEQ multiplex PCR, yet TCRdb's version contains in-frame clones alone and is incomplete. The sample gives around 200,000 clones, roughly 88% of which show up once; 1% to 1.5% is in the top ten. The rearrangement joins TRBV7-3 to TRBJ2-1; the D gene is possibly TRBD1 (5 bases). The receptor's source is a girl under 10 years old in good health and CMV-seropositive. The sequenced material came from PBMCs. CDR3 protein: CASSLGSLGVGYNEQFF. The CDR3 DNA follows: TGTGCCAGCAGCTTAGGTTCTCTAGGGGTGGGGTACAATGAGCAGTTCTTC. The whole variable domain, filled in from reference TRBV7-3 and TRBJ2-1, reads GAGVSQTPSNKVTEKGKYVELRCDPISGHTALYWYRQSLGQGPEFLIYFQGTGAADDSGLPNDRFFAVRPEGSVSTLKIQRTERGDSAVYLCASSLGSLGVGYNEQFFGPGTRLTVL.